This T cell receptor beta chain was sequenced in a study of early T cells in non-severe SARS-CoV-2 infection. Whole-study context: The study sequenced bulk RNA from unsorted whole blood, with chains unpaired.

Trimming shortened V by 4 bases and J by 4 bases, and 11 bases separated the two germline ends. This CDR3 contains 14 residues. CDR1 is MNHEY and CDR2 is SVGEGT in the germline V gene. Researchers tagged individual cDNA molecules with unique molecular identifiers. TCRdb reprocessed the 5' RACE reads via MiXCR and lists one record per CDR3 protein. The repertoire holds some 38,000 distinct CDR3 sequences, with roughly 5% as singletons. In its sample, this clonotype was seen many times. This sequence originates from an adult who was a healthcare worker with PCR-confirmed SARS-CoV-2 infection or an uninfected control (not recorded which). Sequenced sample: whole blood. The J gene is TRBJ1-5, the V gene TRBV6-2 or TRBV6-3; D unresolved. The CDR3 nucleotides are TGTGCCAGCAGTTTGGGGTCGGGGAATCAGCCCCAGCATTTT. Translated: CASSLGSGNQPQHF.